Presented here are 10 T cell receptor beta chains from one specimen sequenced in a study of blood T cell repertoires in COVID-19. The method was immunoSEQ multiplex PCR; TCRdb's version includes in-frame clones alone and lacks a portion of them. Found here are under 65,000 clones, more than 70% of them singletons; the top ten hold roughly 2.3%. The sequenced sample was peripheral blood. The receptors were gathered from a human donor in a cohort sampled during active COVID-19.

This clone was counted a few times. This chain joins TRBV24-1 and TRBJ2-7; D is unresolved. The V gene's germline CDR1 is KGHDR and CDR2 SFDVKD. The CDR3 length is 14 residues. V lost 4 bases and J lost 9, with 18 bases in between. The CDR3 here is CATSESANYERQYF. DNA for the CDR3: TGTGCCACCAGTGAATCAGCTAACTACGAGCGGCAGTACTTC.

The chain uses TRBV19 and TRBJ2-2, with 7 bases that match TRBD1. The CDR3 covers 16 residues. The trim removed 6 bases at V and 3 bases at J, leaving 10 bases unmatched. Germline V gene data show CDR1 as LNHDA and CDR2 as SQIVND (reference sequence). The CDR3 is CASRRQQGPYTGELFF. The DNA of the CDR3 is TGTGCCAGTAGGAGACAACAGGGGCCTTACACCGGGGAGCTGTTTTTT.

The chain employs TRBV15 and TRBJ2-3; possibly TRBD2 for D (6 bases). This CDR3 spans 14 amino acids. CDR1 is LNHNV, CDR2 YYDKDF, per germline (reference sequence). V was pared by 5 bases and J by 2 bases, with 11 bases between. The CDR3 DNA reads TGTGCCACCAGCGCGACACTAGCCACAGATACGCAGTATTTT. It yields the protein CATSATLATDTQYF.

This chain links TRBV6-1 with TRBJ2-1; 9 bases map to TRBD2. The germline V gene encodes CDR1 MNHNS and CDR2 SASEGT. The J segment lost 6 bases and the V segment lost 4 bases, leaving 13 bases of the junction unmatched. This CDR3 comprises 17 residues. As DNA, the CDR3 is TGTGCCAGCAGTGGCGGGGGGGCCGGGACTAGCTCCAATGAGCAGTTCTTC. This sequence encodes CASSGGGAGTSSNEQFF.

V gene TRBV11-2 combines with J gene TRBJ2-3, with 8 positions matching TRBD2. The V and J ends lost 4 bases and 2 bases, in that order; junction bases with no gene match: 5. CDR3 length: 15 residues. The V gene's germline CDR1 is SGHAT and CDR2 FQNNGV. The CDR3 DNA follows: TGTGCCAGCAGCTCACCTAGCGGGCTCACAGATACGCAGTATTTT. The encoded protein is CASSSPSGLTDTQYF.

The V call is TRBV4-1, the J call TRBJ2-2; D ambiguous. This CDR3 contains 13 residues. Trimming shortened V by 1 base and J by 5 bases, and 5 bases separated the two germline ends. CDR1 is MGHRA and CDR2 is YSYEKL in the germline V gene. The CDR3 DNA is TGCGCCAGCAGCCAAGTAGTTACCGGGGAGCTGTTTTTT. It codes for CASSQVVTGELFF.

The V call is TRBV4-3, the J call TRBJ1-4, with D perhaps matching TRBD1 (5 bases). This CDR3 is built from 15 residues. The V end was cut by 1 base, the J end by 4 bases, with 10 bases between. The germline V gene encodes CDR1 LGHNA and CDR2 YSLEER. The DNA for the CDR3 is TGCGCCAGCAGCCAAGGCGGGGGGGGTAATGAAAAACTGTTTTTT. It codes for CASSQGGGGNEKLFF.

The chain couples TRBV7-9 to TRBJ2-3, with 7 bases aligning to TRBD1. The CDR3 has 16 residues. Trimming removed 5 bases from V and 1 base from J; junction bases left unmatched: 9. Per the germline V gene, CDR1 is SEHNR and CDR2 is FQNEAQ (reference sequence). CDR3 bases: TGTGCCAGCAGCCCCCGTGGACAGGCCCGCACAGATACGCAGTATTTT. Translated, it gives CASSPRGQARTDTQYF.

The chain carries TRBV21-1 and TRBJ1-4. TRBV21-1 corresponds to a pseudogene. This CDR3 region has 15 residues. The CDR3 spells CASGNGGGLGEKLFF. The CDR3 nucleotides read TGTGCCAGCGGTAACGGGGGAGGGCTTGGGGAAAAACTGTTTTTT.

The chain recombines TRBV5-4 with TRBJ2-1; TRBD2 aligns across 14 bases. CDR3 length: 20 residues. Trimming removed 1 base from V and 2 bases from J; junction bases left unmatched: 11. Germline-derived CDR1 and CDR2 are SGHNT and YYREEE (reference sequence). This CDR3 is CASSLYRGLAGGGPYNEQFF. The CDR3 DNA sequence: TGTGCCAGCAGCTTGTACAGAGGACTAGCGGGGGGTGGACCCTACAATGAGCAGTTCTTC.